What follows are 5 T cell receptor beta chains derived from one specimen sequenced in a study of blood T cell repertoires in COVID-19. The table came from immunoSEQ multiplex PCR; TCRdb's copy has only in-frame clones and leaves some out. The table records some 200,000 clones, 90% to 95% of them present only once. Sequences were obtained from peripheral blood. Receptors originate from a man between 25 and 39 years old with COVID-19, enrolled during active disease.

This sequence joins TRBV9 and TRBJ2-1; D is undetermined. CDR1 and CDR2 (germline): SGDLS, YYNGEE. The length of the CDR3 is 12 residues. Trimming took off 0 bases at V and 12 bases at J, with 10 bases between the two ends. The CDR3 loop reads CASSVAATGQFF. CDR3 DNA: TGTGCCAGCAGCGTAGCGGCGACGGGGCAGTTCTTC.

The V and J genes are TRBV4-1 and TRBJ2-1; 8 bases are shared with TRBD1. V lost 6 bases and J lost 4; bases outside the gene matches: 11. CDR1 MGHRA and CDR2 YSYEKL come from the germline V gene. This CDR3 spans 16 amino acids. CDR3 sequence: CASRGPGQGFYNEQFF. The DNA of the CDR3 is TGCGCCAGCAGAGGACCTGGACAGGGATTTTACAATGAGCAGTTCTTC.

This chain connects TRBV7-9 to TRBJ2-1, with 7 nucleotides matching TRBD1. The CDR3 is made up of 14 amino acids. CDR1 and CDR2 from the germline V gene are SEHNR and FQNEAQ (reference sequence). V shed 3 bases, J shed 2 bases, and the junction held 1 base outside the gene matches. CDR3 in amino acids: CASSFGTAYNEQFF. The CDR3 bases are TGTGCCAGCAGCTTTGGGACAGCCTACAATGAGCAGTTCTTC.

A single count supports this clone. The V and J genes are TRBV12-3 or TRBV12-4 and TRBJ2-1, with TRBD2 identical over 7 bases. V lost 10 bases, J lost 4 bases, and 7 bases stayed unmatched. CDR3 length equals 13 residues. The CDR3 nucleotides are TGTGCCATCACAACGGGGGGTTACAATGAGCAGTTCTTC. Translating gives CAITTGGYNEQFF.

This chain uses TRBV4-1 with TRBJ2-2; possibly TRBD2 for D (5 bases). From germline, CDR1 is MGHRA and CDR2 YSYEKL. The CDR3 loop spans 14 amino acids. The germline V and J ends were trimmed by 4 bases and 1 base, with 7 bases remaining between them. CDR3 DNA: TGCGCCAGCAGCCGAGGGTTGAACACCGGGGAGCTGTTTTTT. It codes for CASSRGLNTGELFF.